Sequencing of this TCR beta chain was carried out in a study of blood T cell repertoires in COVID-19. As for the study in general: Samples of COVID-19 (acute and convalescent) were obtained from the United States, Italy and Spain. T cells, B-cell-depleted T cells, or PBMCs supplied cDNA or gDNA.

Authors' data handling: The assay estimated nucleated cells by amplifying reference gene primers. The method was immunoSEQ multiplex PCR; TCRdb's version includes in-frame clones alone and lacks a portion of them. V, J and clone size are taken as reported in that table, and D and trimming were inferred from the DNA itself. The sample holds fewer than 250,000 clones, approximately 90% seen once. The CDR3 extends over 12 amino acids. Trimming removed 10 bases from V and 3 bases from J; junction bases left unmatched: 2. The clonotype originates from a man in his fifties or sixties with acute or convalescent COVID-19. What was sequenced was peripheral blood. V and J are TRBV12-3 or TRBV12-4 and TRBJ1-3, with 8 bases fitting TRBD1. CDR3 in DNA: TGTGCCACCGGGACAGGTGGAAACACCATATATTTT. As protein: CATGTGGNTIYF.